These 23 T cell receptor beta chains were sequenced from one sample in a study of memory CD4+ T cells and cytomegalovirus serostatus. The sort gate was single viable CD3+CD4+CD8-CD45RO+ cells for memory CD4+ T cells. The protocol was immunoSEQ multiplex PCR, while the TCRdb copy is restricted to in-frame clones and leaves out a portion. In the table there are 25,000 to 30,000 clones, 60% to 85% of which are singletons. The sequenced material came from memory CD4+ T cells from blood. These receptors were taken from an adult in good health and CMV-seronegative.

The rearrangement links TRBV6-5 to TRBJ2-7; TRBD2 matches 11 bases. The junction had 0 bases not matched to a gene; V was cut back by 0 bases and J by 2 bases. CDR1 is MNHEY and CDR2 is SVGAGI in the germline V gene. This CDR3 has 15 residues. CDR3 sequence (DNA): TGTGCCAGCAGTTACTCGGGACTAGCGGCCTACGAGCAGTACTTC. Translated, it gives CASSYSGLAAYEQYF.

This clone came up a few times. At one end the junction does not follow the germline gene, possibly because of a read error. The V and J genes are TRBV29-1 and TRBJ1-2; D gene unclear. Germline loops: CDR1 SQVTM, CDR2 ANQGSEA. CDR3 length: 12 amino acids. CDR3 region: CSVWMEGASVAF. The CDR3 DNA reads as TGCAGCGTTTGGATGGAGGGAGCATCGGTAGCCTTC.

The chain uses TRBV6-5 and TRBJ2-7; TRBD2 matches 12 bases. The CDR3 runs to 16 residues. After removal of 2 bases from V and 6 bases from J, the junction contained 8 bases not matched to a gene. From germline, CDR1 is MNHEY and CDR2 SVGAGI. CDR3 protein: CASSYARLAGVVEQYF. The CDR3 DNA reads as TGTGCCAGCAGTTACGCAAGACTAGCGGGAGTTGTCGAGCAGTACTTC.

The chain uses TRBV5-8 and TRBJ1-4; D call uncertain. Trimming removed 1 base at V and 5 bases at J, with 9 bases between. Germline CDR1 SGHTS, CDR2 YDEGEE. The CDR3 contains 14 residues. The CDR3 bases are TGTGCCAGCAGCTTGCGGGGTCGAAATGAAAAACTGTTTTTT. It translates to CASSLRGRNEKLFF. Variable domain in full (rest from reference TRBV5-8 and TRBJ1-4): EAGVTQSPTHLIKTRGQQATLRCSPISGHTSVYWYQQALGLGLQFLLWYDEGEERNRGNFPPRFSGRQFPNYSSELNVNALELEDSALYLCASSLRGRNEKLFFGSGTQLSVL.

In this sample, this clone turned up once. V usage is TRBV7-2 and J usage is TRBJ1-6, with D possibly being TRBD1 (5 bases). This CDR3 has 14 residues. Deletions cut 3 bases from V and 11 bases from J, with 14 bases between. Per germline, CDR1 SGHTA and CDR2 FQGNSA. The DNA of the CDR3 is TGTGCCAGCAGCTTCGACAGAACCGGGACACCCCTCCACTTT. Translating it yields CASSFDRTGTPLHF.

The chain employs TRBV27 and TRBJ1-1; tentative D call: TRBD1 (5 bases). There are 12 residues in the CDR3. Trimming shortened V by 8 bases and J by 10 bases, and 17 bases separated the two germline ends. Germline CDR1 MNHEY, CDR2 SMNVEV (reference sequence). CDR3: CASQDRGSRAFF. CDR3 DNA sequence: TGTGCCAGCCAAGACCGGGGGTCGCGAGCTTTCTTT.

The chain uses TRBV13 and TRBJ2-5; 11 bases map to TRBD2. This CDR3 has 17 residues. Germline values: CDR1 PRHDT, CDR2 FYEKMQ (reference sequence). The V gene end was trimmed by 5 bases and the J gene end by 0 bases; junction bases not matched to a gene: 8. In DNA form, the CDR3 reads TGTGCCAGCAGCAGAACTAGCGGGGGCCGGTACCAAGAGACCCAGTACTTC. Translation gives CASSRTSGGRYQETQYF.

The V call is TRBV2, the J call TRBJ2-1; TRBD2 is a possible D gene (7 bases). With 8 bases removed from V and 7 bases from J, the gap between germline ends came to 21 bases. The CDR3 contains 15 residues. Per the germline V gene, CDR1 is SNHLY and CDR2 is FYNNEI. CDR3 bases: TGTGCCAGCCTTAGGGATGGGGAGGGGGATAATGAGCAGTTCTTC. It yields the protein CASLRDGEGDNEQFF.

The chain combines TRBV5-4 with TRBJ2-1; TRBD2 agrees at 10 bases. The CDR3 runs 16 residues. Germline V gene sequence: CDR1 SGHNT, CDR2 YYREEE (reference sequence). V lost 0 bases to trimming and J lost 7 bases; unmatched junction nucleotides: 7. The CDR3 loop is CASSLGGTSAKNEQFF. The CDR3 nucleotides are TGTGCCAGCAGCTTGGGAGGGACTAGCGCTAAAAATGAGCAGTTCTTC.

This clone has a handful of counts. The chain uses TRBV30 and TRBJ2-7; D is unresolved. Trimming took off 2 bases at V and 0 bases at J, with 5 bases between the two ends. This CDR3 is 12 amino acids long. CDR1 and CDR2 from the germline V gene are GTSNPN and SVGIG (reference sequence). Here the CDR3 reads CAWSRSSYEQYF. The CDR3, as DNA: TGTGCCTGGAGTAGGTCCTCCTACGAGCAGTACTTC.

There are a few counts of this clone. The gene calls are TRBV9 and TRBJ1-4; TRBD1 aligns across 7 bases. This CDR3 contains 15 residues. CDR1 is SGDLS and CDR2 is YYNGEE in the germline V gene. The ends lost 3 bases at V and 8 bases at J; junction bases unmatched: 10. The CDR3 DNA reads as TGTGCCAGCAGCGCCCGACAGGGAGAATGGGAAAAACTGTTTTTT. Translation: CASSARQGEWEKLFF.

This clone was seen only once. The rearrangement uses TRBV10-2 and TRBJ1-3; D unclear. This CDR3 has 13 amino acids. Trimming removed 0 bases at V and 7 bases at J, with 7 bases between. CDR1 is WSHSY, CDR2 SAAADI, per germline. For the CDR3, the DNA is TGCGCCAGCAGTGAGTCTCAAGGGAACACCATATATTTT. It yields the protein CASSESQGNTIYF.

This rearrangement joins TRBV4-1 to TRBJ2-3; D unresolved. Germline V gene data show CDR1 as MGHRA and CDR2 as YSYEKL. The CDR3 covers 17 residues. V lost 0 bases to trimming and J lost 0 bases, with 13 bases between them. CDR3: CASSQDPPIVSTDTQYF. The CDR3, as DNA: TGCGCCAGCAGCCAAGATCCACCTATTGTCAGCACAGATACGCAGTATTTT.

V is TRBV7-2 and J is TRBJ2-7; 10 positions match TRBD2. The CDR3 has 15 residues. With V trimmed by 5 bases and J by 0 bases, 4 bases remained unmatched. Germline values: CDR1 SGHTA, CDR2 FQGNSA. The CDR3 sequence: CASSGSGGASYEQYF. In nucleotides, the CDR3 is TGTGCCAGCAGCGGGAGCGGGGGGGCCTCCTACGAGCAGTACTTC.

This chain joins TRBV4-1 and TRBJ2-1, with a weak D call TRBD2 (5 bases). Germline V CDR1 and CDR2: MGHRA, YSYEKL. The CDR3 runs 17 residues. V lost 1 base, J lost 5 bases, and 18 bases lay in between. CDR3 amino acids: CASSQVGGTAPNNEQFF. The DNA for the CDR3 is TGCGCCAGCAGCCAAGTTGGAGGTACGGCACCTAACAATGAGCAGTTCTTC.

The chain uses TRBV16 and TRBJ1-2, with D uncertain. Per the germline V gene, CDR1 is KGHSY and CDR2 is FQNENV. This CDR3 has 16 residues. Trimming took off 0 bases at V and 8 bases at J, with 19 bases between the two ends. CDR3 sequence: CASSQSISRSSGGYTF. The CDR3 nucleotides read TGTGCCAGCAGCCAATCGATCTCAAGGTCCTCTGGAGGCTACACCTTC.

The chain is built from TRBV14 and TRBJ1-2; 9 bases fit TRBD1. CDR3 size: 16 residues. Trimming at V came to 1 base and at J to 2 bases, leaving 5 bases not matched to a gene. The V gene's germline CDR1 is SGHDN and CDR2 FVKESK. In DNA, the CDR3 is TGTGCCAGCAGCCAAGCGGGACAGGGCAGGAACTATGGCTACACCTTC. It codes for CASSQAGQGRNYGYTF.

V gene TRBV7-8 combines with J gene TRBJ1-3; unclear D gene. The CDR3 is made up of 15 amino acids. CDR1 and CDR2 from the germline V gene are SGHVS and FQNEAQ. V was pared by 2 bases and J by 2 bases, with 10 bases between. In DNA, the CDR3 is TGTGCCAGCAGCTTACCGGCCGAAGCTGGAAACACCATATATTTT. Its protein product is CASSLPAEAGNTIYF.

The CDR3 DNA is TGCGCCAGCAGCTCCACAGGGGTTTCGAGTGAAAAACTGTTTTTT. The encoded protein is CASSSTGVSSEKLFF. This chain connects TRBV5-1 to TRBJ1-4, with 7 bases matching TRBD1. V was pared by 3 bases and J by 7 bases, with 9 bases of the junction left unmatched. The CDR3 totals 15 residues. Germline V gene sequence: CDR1 SGHRS, CDR2 YFSETQ. The variable domain in full, with the rest retrieved from reference TRBV5-1 and TRBJ1-4, is KAGVTQTPRYLIKTRGQQVTLSCSPISGHRSVSWYQQTPGQGLQFLFEYFSETQRNKGNFPGRFSGRQFSNSRSEMNVSTLELGDSALYLCASSSTGVSSEKLFFGSGTQLSVL.

The chain employs TRBV5-6 and TRBJ2-2; 8 nucleotides match TRBD1. Looked up from germline, CDR1 is SGHDT and CDR2 is YYEEEE. The CDR3 contains 15 residues. V lost 0 bases to trimming and J lost 4 bases; unmatched junction nucleotides: 2. The CDR3 region has the DNA TGTGCCAGCAGCTTGGACAGGGGGTTCACCGGGGAGCTGTTTTTT. Amino acid sequence: CASSLDRGFTGELFF.

The genes are TRBV7-2 and TRBJ2-7, with a possible D match to TRBD2 (5 bases). The CDR3 is 15 amino acids. Looked up from germline, CDR1 is SGHTA and CDR2 is FQGNSA. Trimming left V 4 bases short and J 5 bases short, with 18 bases between. As DNA, the CDR3 is TGTGCCAGCAGCTCTATAGCCGGGGTACGCAACGAGCAGTACTTC. Translation: CASSSIAGVRNEQYF.

The rearrangement uses TRBV28 and TRBJ2-1, with D hard to call. CDR3 size: 17 residues. The V end lost 5 bases, the J end lost 0 bases, and 17 bases lay between the germline ends. Germline V gives CDR1 MDHEN, CDR2 SYDVKM. DNA for the CDR3: TGTGCCAGCAGTCCTCCCCCTGGAGCCAGCTCCTACAATGAGCAGTTCTTC. Residues: CASSPPPGASSYNEQFF. Full variable domain (missing parts from reference TRBV28 and TRBJ2-1): DVKVTQSSRYLVKRTGEKVFLECVQDMDHENMFWYRQDPGLGLRLIYFSYDVKMKEKGDIPEGYSVSREKKERFSLILESASTNQTSMYLCASSPPPGASSYNEQFFGPGTRLTVL.

The rearrangement uses TRBV29-1 and TRBJ2-7, with 7 positions matching TRBD1. CDR1 SQVTM and CDR2 ANQGSEA come from the germline V gene. There are 13 residues in the CDR3. With V trimmed by 7 bases and J by 2 bases, 8 bases remained unmatched. The CDR3 spells CSGKSDRTYEQYF. CDR3 bases: TGCAGCGGCAAATCGGACAGGACCTACGAGCAGTACTTC.